The 8 T cell receptor beta chains given below trace back to one sample, sequenced in a study of blood T cell repertoires in COVID-19. The data were produced by immunoSEQ multiplex PCR, yet TCRdb's version contains in-frame clones alone and is incomplete. The sample includes roughly 48,000 clones, 88% seen only once; the top ten take 14%. Source material: peripheral blood. Every receptor here comes from a human donor in a cohort sampled during active COVID-19.

The chain links TRBV7-9 to TRBJ2-7, with 7 nucleotides matching TRBD1. V trimming: 7 bases; J trimming: 4 bases; junction bases outside the gene matches: 10. The CDR3 is made up of 14 amino acids. Germline lookup yields CDR1 SEHNR and CDR2 FQNEAQ (reference sequence). The CDR3 region has the DNA TGTGCCAGCACCCCCGACAGGGACCCTTACGAGCAGTACTTC. Encoded protein: CASTPDRDPYEQYF.

The chain is built from TRBV5-6 and TRBJ2-1; the D gene is possibly TRBD1 (6 bases). The V gene lost 5 bases and the J gene lost 10 bases, with 22 bases spanning the gap. The CDR3 contains 15 residues. Germline lookup yields CDR1 SGHDT and CDR2 YYEEEE. CDR3 sequence reads: CASSMGAGFGWEQFF. CDR3 nucleotides: TGTGCCAGCAGTATGGGGGCAGGATTCGGATGGGAGCAGTTCTTC.

The chain joins TRBV6-5 to TRBJ2-7; 7 bases are a match to TRBD1. This CDR3 has 16 amino acids. The ends lost 0 bases at V and 1 base at J; junction bases unmatched: 6. Germline loops: CDR1 MNHEY, CDR2 SVGAGI. The CDR3 sequence is CASSYSGQFVSYEQYF. The DNA for the CDR3 is TGTGCCAGCAGTTACTCGGGACAGTTCGTTTCCTACGAGCAGTACTTC.

The chain uses TRBV19 and TRBJ2-2; the D gene is possibly TRBD1 (6 bases). Germline V gene lookup returns CDR1 LNHDA and CDR2 SQIVND (reference sequence). The ends were cut back, 9 bases at V and 3 bases at J, with 14 bases in the middle. There are 14 residues in the CDR3. The CDR3 here is CASRGSGYTGELFF. The CDR3 coding sequence is TGTGCCAGCAGGGGCTCCGGGTACACCGGGGAGCTGTTTTTT.

The J gene is TRBJ2-7, the V gene TRBV4-3, with 8 positions matching TRBD1. The CDR3 totals 15 residues. Losses at the gene ends were 4 bases for V and 1 base for J; bases not matched to a gene: 6. Germline V CDR1 and CDR2: LGHNA, YSLEER. CDR3 protein: CASSRYGQGSYEQYF. The CDR3 region has the DNA TGCGCCAGCAGCCGCTACGGACAGGGTTCCTACGAGCAGTACTTC.

The chain employs TRBV5-6 and TRBJ1-4; the D is unclear. There are 13 residues in the CDR3. V dropped 0 bases and J dropped 8 bases, with 8 bases sitting between them. CDR1 is SGHDT and CDR2 is YYEEEE in the germline V gene. The CDR3 here is CASSLGHQEKLFF. DNA of the CDR3: TGTGCCAGCAGCTTGGGACATCAAGAAAAACTGTTTTTT.

V is TRBV27 and J is TRBJ2-3; D is perhaps TRBD1 (5 bases). Per the germline V gene, CDR1 is MNHEY and CDR2 is SMNVEV (reference sequence). This CDR3 contains 14 residues. Trimming took off 6 bases at V and 7 bases at J, with 17 bases between the two ends. CDR3 sequence (DNA): TGTGCCAGCAGGGATTGGGCAGGGCAATATACGCAGTATTTT. This encodes CASRDWAGQYTQYF.

This clone was detected only once. The chain uses TRBV11-2 and TRBJ1-3; D gene uncertain. V gave up 5 bases and J gave up 4 bases, with 9 bases separating them. Germline V lookup: CDR1 SGHAT, CDR2 FQNNGV. The CDR3 has 13 residues. CDR3 in DNA: TGTGCCAGCAGCCCGCTACAGGGAAACACCATATATTTT. Its translation: CASSPLQGNTIYF.